This entry lists 11 T cell receptor beta chains sequenced from one sample in a study of CD8 T cells in ankylosing spondylitis. Points from the study as a whole: A TCR beta motif of roughly eight highly homologous variants appeared characteristic of ankylosing spondylitis blood.

Their antigens are not known. TCRdb reprocessed the 5' RACE reads via MiXCR and lists one record per CDR3 protein. The sample lists 750,000 to 850,000 distinct CDR3 sequences; 12% were seen once. The sample was blood, either unsorted or a sorted T cell fraction (not recorded which). The receptors here all came from a male donor with ankylosing spondylitis.

This clonotype occurred a few times. The rearrangement links TRBV25-1 to TRBJ2-1; 12 bases are a match to TRBD1. The CDR3 sequence is 15 residues long. Per germline, CDR1 MGHDK and CDR2 SYGVNS. Trimming at V came to 8 bases and at J to 5 bases, leaving 7 bases not matched to a gene. The CDR3 sequence is CASLGGTGGHNEQFF. In DNA, the CDR3 is TGTGCCAGCTTAGGTGGGACAGGGGGCCACAATGAGCAGTTCTTC.

This clonotype was recorded a few times. For the CDR3, the DNA is TGCAGTGCAATCGCCGGGACTAGCGTAAACAATGAGCAGTTCTTC. Its protein product is CSAIAGTSVNNEQFF. This chain joins TRBV20-1 and TRBJ2-1, with 10 bases aligning to TRBD2. CDR3 length: 15 residues. Per the germline V gene, CDR1 is DFQATT and CDR2 is SNEGSKA (reference sequence). J lost 5 bases, V lost 6 bases, and 10 bases had no gene match.

This clonotype was counted only a few times. The chain recombines TRBV19 with TRBJ2-3; 7 bases agree with TRBD1. Germline trimming cut 3 bases from V and 2 bases from J; bases unmatched to any gene: 8. The CDR3 is made up of 16 amino acids. CDR1 and CDR2 (germline): LNHDA, SQIVND (reference sequence). CDR3 nucleotides: TGTGCCAGTAGTATCAGATGGGACAGTTACACAGATACGCAGTATTTT. Residues: CASSIRWDSYTDTQYF.

This clonotype was counted many times. The chain joins TRBV7-2 to TRBJ2-3; D is uncertain. The CDR3 consists of 12 residues. The germline V and J ends were trimmed by 7 bases and 1 base, with 6 bases remaining between them. Per germline, CDR1 SGHTA and CDR2 FQGNSA. The CDR3 coding sequence is TGTGCCAGCAAACGGGGCACAGATACGCAGTATTTT. It specifies CASKRGTDTQYF.

The sample holds many counts of this clonotype. The chain links TRBV4-3 to TRBJ2-7; D may be TRBD1 (5 bases). This CDR3 contains 13 residues. The germline CDR1 and CDR2 sequences are LGHNA and YSLEER. The ends were cut back, 1 base at V and 4 bases at J, with 8 bases in the middle. As DNA, the CDR3 is TGCGCCAGCAGCCAAGTAAGGGGATACGAGCAGTACTTC. Amino acids: CASSQVRGYEQYF.

The V gene is TRBV5-4, the J gene TRBJ1-1, with 10 bases matching TRBD1. CDR3 length equals 16 residues. J was trimmed by 3 bases and V by 3 bases; bases with no gene match: 8. Germline loops: CDR1 SGHNT, CDR2 YYREEE (reference sequence). The CDR3 DNA follows: TGTGCCAGCAGCTCGGGCCGGGACAGGGGATACACTGAAGCTTTCTTT. Its protein is CASSSGRDRGYTEAFF.

This clonotype has a handful of counts. The chain links TRBV7-2 to TRBJ2-7; TRBD1 aligns across 7 bases. Germline CDR1 reads SGHTA; CDR2 reads FQGNSA. The CDR3 loop spans 15 amino acids. After removal of 4 bases from V and 0 bases from J, the junction contained 6 bases not matched to a gene. In nucleotides, the CDR3 is TGTGCCAGCAGCTACCCGGACAGGCTCTCCTACGAGCAGTACTTC. Encoded protein: CASSYPDRLSYEQYF. The variable domain in full, completed from reference TRBV7-2 and TRBJ2-7, reads GAGVSQSPSNKVTEKGKDVELRCDPISGHTALYWYRQSLGQGLEFLIYFQGNSAPDKSGLPSDRFSAERTGGSVSTLTIQRTQQEDSAVYLCASSYPDRLSYEQYFGPGTRLTVT.

This clonotype was counted a few times. This chain connects TRBV6-5 to TRBJ1-6; 7 nucleotides agree with TRBD1. Germline V gene sequence: CDR1 MNHEY, CDR2 SVGAGI. This CDR3 is built from 15 residues. V was pared by 2 bases and J by 8 bases, with 6 bases of the junction left unmatched. The CDR3 DNA sequence: TGTGCCAGCAGTTACATTACAGGGGACTATTCACCCCTCCACTTT. Amino acid sequence: CASSYITGDYSPLHF.

This clonotype came up a few times. J is TRBJ2-1 and V is TRBV4-2; 7 bases map to TRBD2. The germline gives CDR1 LGHNA, CDR2 YNFKEQ. The V gene end was trimmed by 0 bases and the J gene end by 2 bases; junction bases not matched to a gene: 4. This CDR3 is built from 16 residues. CDR3 nucleotides: TGTGCCAGCAGCCAAGACAGCGGGGTCCCCTACAATGAGCAGTTCTTC. It is translated as CASSQDSGVPYNEQFF.

V and J are TRBV24-1 and TRBJ2-4; possibly TRBD2 for D (6 bases). Trimming took 5 bases from V and 6 from J, leaving 16 bases between them. This CDR3 comprises 15 residues. Germline V lookup: CDR1 KGHDR, CDR2 SFDVKD. The CDR3 DNA reads as TGTGCCACCAGTGGGGGAGGCAGTAGAGGAAACATTCAGTACTTC. Translating it yields CATSGGGSRGNIQYF.

The J gene is TRBJ2-5, the V gene TRBV5-8; the D call may be TRBD1 or TRBD2 (5 bases each). V was pared by 4 bases and J by 1 base, with 14 bases between. In germline, CDR1 is SGHTS, CDR2 YDEGEE. This CDR3 contains 15 residues. DNA for the CDR3: TGTGCCAGCAGCGAGGGTGGGGCTGGCCAAGAGACCCAGTACTTC. Its translation is CASSEGGAGQETQYF.